The 21 T cell receptor beta chains below come from one sample, sequenced in a study of CD8 T cells in ankylosing spondylitis. TCRdb passed the 5' RACE reads through MiXCR, listing each CDR3 protein once. There are some 350,000 distinct CDR3 sequences in the sample; over 12% occur only once, and 1.1% lies in the top ten. The sequencing input was blood, either unsorted or a sorted T cell fraction (not recorded which). These TCRs come from a male donor with ankylosing spondylitis or in good health (not recorded which).

The V call is TRBV20-1, the J call TRBJ1-2, with TRBD1 as a possible D gene (6 bases). This CDR3 region has 13 residues. V lost 3 bases to trimming and J lost 5 bases, with 13 bases between them. In germline, CDR1 is DFQATT, CDR2 SNEGSKA (reference sequence). The CDR3 bases are TGCAGTGCTAGCACAGGGACTGGGTATGGCTACACCTTC. Protein: CSASTGTGYGYTF.

The chain is built from TRBV7-9 and TRBJ1-1, with a possible D match to TRBD1 (5 bases). The germline V gene encodes CDR1 SEHNR and CDR2 FQNEAQ (reference sequence). Trimming cost V 8 bases and J 3 bases, with 16 bases left between them. This CDR3 region has 14 residues. The CDR3 DNA is TGTGCCAGCTACCGGGGAGGGGTTGACACTGAAGCTTTCTTT. Residues: CASYRGGVDTEAFF.

This clonotype was observed many times. The chain is built from TRBV3-1 and TRBJ2-5; D uncertain. Per germline, CDR1 LGHDT and CDR2 YNNKEL (reference sequence). The ends were cut back, 3 bases at V and 5 bases at J, with 7 bases in the middle. This CDR3 is 12 amino acids long. DNA for the CDR3: TGTGCCAGCAGCCATACTGGCGAGACCCAGTACTTC. Translation: CASSHTGETQYF.

The chain recombines TRBV10-3 with TRBJ2-7; possible D gene TRBD1, 6 bases. Deletions cut 3 bases from V and 9 bases from J, with 12 bases between. The CDR3 is made up of 12 amino acids. In germline, CDR1 is ENHRY, CDR2 SYGVKD. The chain's CDR3 is CAISEQGYRQYF. The CDR3 DNA follows: TGTGCCATCAGTGAACAGGGCTACCGGCAGTACTTC.

This clonotype was seen repeatedly, ten times or more. The J gene is TRBJ2-2, the V gene TRBV10-3, with 7 bases fitting TRBD1. Looked up from germline, CDR1 is ENHRY and CDR2 is SYGVKD. V gave up 6 bases and J gave up 1 base; unmatched junction bases: 2. The CDR3 has 14 amino acids. CDR3 in DNA: TGTGCCATCAGCCGGACAGGGAACACCGGGGAGCTGTTTTTT. This sequence encodes CAISRTGNTGELFF.

This clonotype showed up just a few times. The chain has TRBV19 and TRBJ2-2, with TRBD2 matching over 7 bases. Trimming took 5 bases from V and 4 from J; bases not matched to a gene: 4. Germline assignment: CDR1 LNHDA and CDR2 SQIVND (reference sequence). This CDR3 region has 14 residues. The CDR3 loop is CASSVPGGTGELFF. The CDR3 DNA is TGTGCCAGTAGTGTCCCGGGGGGCACCGGGGAGCTGTTTTTT.

The DNA of the CDR3 is TGTGCCAGCAGACTCAGGGGGGGGTCTCCGTCTTACGAGCAGTACTTC. This encodes CASRLRGGSPSYEQYF. V is TRBV6-2 or TRBV6-3 and J is TRBJ2-7, with D perhaps being TRBD1 or TRBD2 (7 bases each). Trimming shortened V by 6 bases and J by 4 bases, and 22 bases separated the two germline ends. CDR1 and CDR2 (germline): MNHEY, SVGEGT. The CDR3 covers 16 residues.

The chain employs TRBV18 and TRBJ2-7, with D possibly TRBD1 on 5 matching bases. CDR3 length: 16 amino acids. Germline-derived CDR1 and CDR2 are KGHSH and LQKENI. Trimming took 3 bases from V and 0 from J, leaving 15 bases between them. The CDR3 loop is CASSPKLQANSYEQYF. The CDR3, as DNA: TGTGCCAGCTCACCGAAACTACAGGCGAACTCCTACGAGCAGTACTTC.

This clonotype was seen a handful of times. The chain joins TRBV20-1 to TRBJ2-7; weak D call: TRBD2 (5 bases). Germline CDR1 and CDR2: DFQATT and SNEGSKA (reference sequence). The V end was cut by 0 bases, the J end by 1 base, with 16 bases between. The CDR3 is 16 amino acids. The CDR3 region is CSARDQRAGPSYEQYF. CDR3 DNA sequence: TGCAGTGCTAGAGATCAGAGGGCAGGTCCGTCCTACGAGCAGTACTTC.

The sample holds a few counts of this clonotype. The chain is built from TRBV25-1 and TRBJ2-7; D possibly corresponds to TRBD2 (7 bases). The CDR3 is 12 amino acids. Trimming pared 8 bases from V and 5 bases from J, leaving 13 bases between. Germline V gene lookup returns CDR1 MGHDK and CDR2 SYGVNS. DNA for the CDR3: TGTGCCAGCTCCTGGGGGGGCAACGAGCAGTACTTC. This codes for CASSWGGNEQYF.

V and J are TRBV20-1 and TRBJ1-2; D may be TRBD1 (5 bases). The V gene lost 3 bases and the J gene lost 3 bases, with 17 bases spanning the gap. Germline assignment: CDR1 DFQATT and CDR2 SNEGSKA (reference sequence). The CDR3 has 15 residues. The CDR3 nucleotides are TGCAGTGCTAGGTCGACCTCGCCGGGGGACTATGGCTACACCTTC. This gives the protein CSARSTSPGDYGYTF.

The V call is TRBV20-1, the J call TRBJ2-7, with D tentatively TRBD2 (6 bases). The germline CDR1 and CDR2 sequences are DFQATT and SNEGSKA (reference sequence). The CDR3 spans 12 residues. Deletions cut 2 bases from V and 3 bases from J, with 8 bases between. CDR3 bases: TGCAGTGCTAGACACGGGAGCTACGAGCAGTACTTC. It codes for CSARHGSYEQYF.

This clonotype was seen repeatedly, ten times or more. The chain links TRBV10-3 to TRBJ1-5; D possibly corresponds to TRBD1 (6 bases). The germline V gene encodes CDR1 ENHRY and CDR2 SYGVKD. V was trimmed by 11 bases and J by 4 bases, leaving 27 bases between them. The CDR3 spans 17 residues. For the CDR3, the DNA is TGTGCCGCCCGGGAGGGGGGCTGGGAAGGAAGGAATCAGCCCCAGCATTTT. This codes for CAAREGGWEGRNQPQHF.

This clonotype was detected a few times. The chain has TRBV11-1 and TRBJ2-1; the match to TRBD2 covers 10 bases. Trimming removed 8 bases from V and 4 bases from J; junction bases left unmatched: 5. This CDR3 has 14 amino acids. Germline V gene data show CDR1 as SGHAT and CDR2 as FQDESV (reference sequence). CDR3: CASGSGGAYNEQFF. CDR3 bases: TGTGCCAGCGGAAGCGGGGGGGCGTACAATGAGCAGTTCTTC.

This clonotype was seen ten or more times. The chain is built from TRBV9 and TRBJ2-3; 13 bases line up with TRBD2. CDR1 is SGDLS and CDR2 is YYNGEE in the germline V gene. The CDR3 runs 15 residues. The V and J ends lost 5 bases and 6 bases, in that order; junction bases with no gene match: 6. The CDR3 bases are TGTGCCAGCAGTGGGGGACTAGCGGGGAAGGATACGCAGTATTTT. This gives the protein CASSGGLAGKDTQYF. The whole variable domain, remainder taken from reference TRBV9 and TRBJ2-3, is DSGVTQTPKHLITATGQRVTLRCSPRSGDLSVYWYQQSLDQGLQFLIQYYNGEERAKGNILERFSAQQFPDLHSELNLSSLELGDSALYFCASSGGLAGKDTQYFGPGTRLTVL.

This clonotype was counted only a few times. The chain joins TRBV18 to TRBJ2-4; D may correspond to TRBD1 or TRBD2 (5 bases each). Germline loops: CDR1 KGHSH, CDR2 LQKENI. This CDR3 contains 15 residues. V gave up 8 bases and J gave up 0 bases, with 14 bases separating them. As DNA, the CDR3 is TGTGCCAGCGCAGAAACGAGGGGAGCCAAAAACATTCAGTACTTC. Its translation: CASAETRGAKNIQYF.

In its sample, this clonotype was seen a few times. J is TRBJ2-1 and V is TRBV19, with 8 bases aligning to TRBD1. Germline V gives CDR1 LNHDA, CDR2 SQIVND (reference sequence). The length of the CDR3 is 15 residues. Trimming cost V 7 bases and J 6 bases; bases outside gene matches: 11. CDR3 in amino acids: CASIPGGAGGNEQFF. The CDR3 DNA sequence: TGTGCCAGTATTCCAGGGGGCGCGGGTGGCAATGAGCAGTTCTTC.

This clonotype showed up just a few times. This chain uses TRBV12-3 or TRBV12-4 with TRBJ1-4, with D unresolved. The CDR3 sequence is 14 residues long. Trimming stripped 1 base from V and 10 bases from J, with 13 bases between. In nucleotides, the CDR3 is TGTGCCAGCAGTTTAGGTGGGCGTTGGGCAAAACTGTTTTTT. Translating it yields CASSLGGRWAKLFF.

This clonotype was picked up a small number of times. This chain connects TRBV11-1 to TRBJ2-5; no reliable D call. CDR3 size: 13 residues. V lost 3 bases to trimming and J lost 5 bases, with 10 bases between them. CDR1 and CDR2 from the germline V gene are SGHAT and FQDESV (reference sequence). CDR3: CASSFALGETQYF. CDR3 bases: TGTGCCAGCAGCTTCGCTCTAGGGGAGACCCAGTACTTC.

This clonotype showed up just a few times. The CDR3 is CASSPYATSGSYNEQFF. CDR3 bases: TGTGCCAGCAGTCCTTACGCGACTAGCGGTTCCTACAATGAGCAGTTCTTC. The chain carries TRBV6-1 and TRBJ2-1; 9 bases are shared with TRBD2. The CDR3 spans 17 residues. Germline lookup yields CDR1 MNHNS and CDR2 SASEGT. V lost 5 bases to trimming and J lost 1 base; unmatched junction nucleotides: 9.

This clonotype was picked up many times. The chain employs TRBV13 and TRBJ2-1, with D perhaps matching TRBD1 (5 bases). Germline CDR1 PRHDT, CDR2 FYEKMQ (reference sequence). The CDR3 length is 14 residues. Trimming pared 3 bases from V and 4 bases from J, leaving 10 bases between. The CDR3, as DNA: TGTGCCAGCAGCTTGCAGGGAAGGTACAATGAGCAGTTCTTC. Translated: CASSLQGRYNEQFF.